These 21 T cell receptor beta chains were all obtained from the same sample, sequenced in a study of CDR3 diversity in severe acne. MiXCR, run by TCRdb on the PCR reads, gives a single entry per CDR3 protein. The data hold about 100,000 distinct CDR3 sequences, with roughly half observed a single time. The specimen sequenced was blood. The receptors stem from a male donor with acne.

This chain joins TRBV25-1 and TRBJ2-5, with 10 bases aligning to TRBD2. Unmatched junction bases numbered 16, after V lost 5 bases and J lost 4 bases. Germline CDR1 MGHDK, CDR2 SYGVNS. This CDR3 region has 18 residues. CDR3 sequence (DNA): TGTGCCAGCAGTAGGGGGGCTAGCGGGAGATTCGGTGGAGAGACCCAGTACTTC. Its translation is CASSRGASGRFGGETQYF. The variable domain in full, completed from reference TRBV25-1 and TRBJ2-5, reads EADIYQTPRYLVIGTGKKITLECSQTMGHDKMYWYQQDPGMELHLIHYSYGVNSTEKGDLSSESTVSRIRTEHFPLTLESARPSHTSQYLCASSRGASGRFGGETQYFGPGTRLLVL.

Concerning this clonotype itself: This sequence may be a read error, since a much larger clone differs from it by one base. CDR3 loop: CASKILAVRETQYF. Here the CDR3 DNA reads TGTGCCAGCAAAATTCTAGCGGTACGAGAGACCCAGTACTTC. The genes are TRBV2 and TRBJ2-5; 7 bases fit TRBD2. The CDR3 covers 14 residues. Germline V gene sequence: CDR1 SNHLY, CDR2 FYNNEI. Losses at the gene ends were 7 bases for V and 4 bases for J; bases not matched to a gene: 9.

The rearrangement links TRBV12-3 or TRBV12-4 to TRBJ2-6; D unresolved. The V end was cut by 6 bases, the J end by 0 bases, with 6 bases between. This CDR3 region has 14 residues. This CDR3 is CASSPDSGANVLTF. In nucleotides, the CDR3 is TGTGCCAGCAGCCCCGACTCTGGGGCCAACGTCCTGACTTTC.

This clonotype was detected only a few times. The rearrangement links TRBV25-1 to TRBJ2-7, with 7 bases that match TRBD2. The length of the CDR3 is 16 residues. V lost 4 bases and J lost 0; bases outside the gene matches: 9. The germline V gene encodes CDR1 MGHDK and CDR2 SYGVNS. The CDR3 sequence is CASSASRGSFSYEQYF. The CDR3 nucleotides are TGTGCCAGCAGTGCTAGTCGCGGGAGTTTCTCCTACGAGCAGTACTTC.

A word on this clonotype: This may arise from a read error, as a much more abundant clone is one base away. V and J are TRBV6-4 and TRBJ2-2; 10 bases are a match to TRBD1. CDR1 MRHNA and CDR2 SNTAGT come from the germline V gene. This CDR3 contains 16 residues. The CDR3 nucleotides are TGTGCCAGCAGTGTTTCGGGACAGGGGACCACCGGGGTGCTGTTTTTT. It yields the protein CASSVSGQGTTGVLFF.

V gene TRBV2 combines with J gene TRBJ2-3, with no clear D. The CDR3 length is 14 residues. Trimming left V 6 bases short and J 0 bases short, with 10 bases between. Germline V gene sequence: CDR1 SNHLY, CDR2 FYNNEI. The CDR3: CASSPSTSTDTQYF. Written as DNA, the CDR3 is TGTGCCAGCAGCCCTAGTACTAGCACAGATACGCAGTATTTT. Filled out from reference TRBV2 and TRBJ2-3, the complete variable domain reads EPEVTQTPSHQVTQMGQEVILRCVPISNHLYFYWYRQILGQKVEFLVSFYNNEISEKSEIFDDQFSVERPDGSNFTLKIRSTKLEDSAMYFCASSPSTSTDTQYFGPGTRLTVL.

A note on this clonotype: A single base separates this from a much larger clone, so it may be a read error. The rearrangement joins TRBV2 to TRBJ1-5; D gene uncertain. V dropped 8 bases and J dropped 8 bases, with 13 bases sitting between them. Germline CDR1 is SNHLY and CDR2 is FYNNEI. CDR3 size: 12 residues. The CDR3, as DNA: TGTGCCAGCTGCAAGGGTAGGGAGCCCCAGCATTTT. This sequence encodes CASCKGREPQHF.

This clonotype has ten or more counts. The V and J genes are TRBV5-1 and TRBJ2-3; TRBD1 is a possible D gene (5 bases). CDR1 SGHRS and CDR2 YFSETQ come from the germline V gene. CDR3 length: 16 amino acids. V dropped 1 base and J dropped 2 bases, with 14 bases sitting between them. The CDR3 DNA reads TGCGCCAGCAGCTTGAGGCAAGGGGCCTTCACAGATACGCAGTATTTT. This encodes CASSLRQGAFTDTQYF.

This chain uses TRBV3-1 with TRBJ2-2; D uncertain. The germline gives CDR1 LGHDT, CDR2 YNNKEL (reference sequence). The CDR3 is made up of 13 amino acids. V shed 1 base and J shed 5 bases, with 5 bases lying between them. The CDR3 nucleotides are TGTGCCAGCAGCCAAGCTGGGACCGGGGAGCTGTTTTTT. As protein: CASSQAGTGELFF.

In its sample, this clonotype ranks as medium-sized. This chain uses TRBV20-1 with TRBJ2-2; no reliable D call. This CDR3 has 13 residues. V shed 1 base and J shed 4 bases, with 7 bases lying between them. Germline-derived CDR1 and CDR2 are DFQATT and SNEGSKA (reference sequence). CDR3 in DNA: TGCAGTGCTAGAGTTCAGGCCACCGGGGAGCTGTTTTTT. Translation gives CSARVQATGELFF.

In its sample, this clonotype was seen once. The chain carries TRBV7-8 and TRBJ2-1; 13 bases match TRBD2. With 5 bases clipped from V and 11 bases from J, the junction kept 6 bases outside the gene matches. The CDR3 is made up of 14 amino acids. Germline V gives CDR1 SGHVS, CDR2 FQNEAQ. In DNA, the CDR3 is TGTGCCAGCAGCAAAACTAGCGGGAGGGCCCAGCAGTTCTTC. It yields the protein CASSKTSGRAQQFF.

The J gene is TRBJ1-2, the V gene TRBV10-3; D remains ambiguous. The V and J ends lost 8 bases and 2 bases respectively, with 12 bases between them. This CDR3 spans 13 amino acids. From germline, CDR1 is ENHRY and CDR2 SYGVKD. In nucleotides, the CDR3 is TGTGCCATCCGCGAGGGCGGGAACTATGGCTACACCTTC. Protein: CAIREGGNYGYTF.

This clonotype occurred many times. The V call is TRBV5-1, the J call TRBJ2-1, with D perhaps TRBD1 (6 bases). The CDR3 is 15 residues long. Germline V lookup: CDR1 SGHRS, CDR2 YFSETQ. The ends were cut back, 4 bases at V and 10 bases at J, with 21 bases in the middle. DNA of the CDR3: TGCGCCAGCAGCGAATACAGGGTCCCTAGGGTGGAGCAGTTCTTC. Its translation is CASSEYRVPRVEQFF.

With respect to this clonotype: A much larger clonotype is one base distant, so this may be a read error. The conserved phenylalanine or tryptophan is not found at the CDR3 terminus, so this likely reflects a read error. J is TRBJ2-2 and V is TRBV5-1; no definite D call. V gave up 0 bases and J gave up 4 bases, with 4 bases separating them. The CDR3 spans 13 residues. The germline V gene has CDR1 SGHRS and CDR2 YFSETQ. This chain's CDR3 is CASSLASTGELFS. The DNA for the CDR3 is TGCGCCAGCAGCTTGGCCAGCACCGGGGAGCTGTTTTCT.

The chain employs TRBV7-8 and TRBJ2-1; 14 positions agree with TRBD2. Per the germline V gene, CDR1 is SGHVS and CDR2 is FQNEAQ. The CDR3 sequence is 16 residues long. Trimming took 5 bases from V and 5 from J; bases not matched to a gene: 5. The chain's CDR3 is CASSLGLAGGDNEQFF. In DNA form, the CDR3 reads TGTGCCAGCAGCCTCGGACTAGCGGGAGGAGACAATGAGCAGTTCTTC.

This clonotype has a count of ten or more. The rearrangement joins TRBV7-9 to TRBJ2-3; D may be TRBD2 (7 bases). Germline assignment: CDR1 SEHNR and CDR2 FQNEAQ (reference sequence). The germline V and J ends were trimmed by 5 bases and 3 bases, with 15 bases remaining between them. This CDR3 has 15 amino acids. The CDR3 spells CASSVPGGRTDTQYF. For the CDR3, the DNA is TGTGCCAGCAGCGTACCGGGGGGCCGGACAGATACGCAGTATTTT.

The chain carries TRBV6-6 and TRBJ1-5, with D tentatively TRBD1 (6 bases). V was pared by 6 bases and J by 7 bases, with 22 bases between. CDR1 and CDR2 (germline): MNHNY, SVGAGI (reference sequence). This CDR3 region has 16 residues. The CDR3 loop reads CASRFRRGGLSQPQHF. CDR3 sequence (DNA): TGTGCCAGCAGATTTCGTAGGGGGGGCCTCTCCCAGCCCCAGCATTTT.

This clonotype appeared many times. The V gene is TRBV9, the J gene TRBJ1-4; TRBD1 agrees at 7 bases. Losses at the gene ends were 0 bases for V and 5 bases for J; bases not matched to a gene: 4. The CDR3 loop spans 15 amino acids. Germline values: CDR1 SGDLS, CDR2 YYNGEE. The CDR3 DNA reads TGTGCCAGCAGCGTAGCAGGGGGGTTGAATGAAAAACTGTTTTTT. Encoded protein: CASSVAGGLNEKLFF.

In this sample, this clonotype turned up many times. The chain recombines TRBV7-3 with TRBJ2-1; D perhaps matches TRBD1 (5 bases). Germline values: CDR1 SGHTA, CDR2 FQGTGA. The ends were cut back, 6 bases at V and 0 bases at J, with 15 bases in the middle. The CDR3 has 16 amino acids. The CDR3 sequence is CASSHRKASSYNEQFF. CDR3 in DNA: TGTGCCAGCAGTCACAGGAAGGCGAGCTCCTACAATGAGCAGTTCTTC. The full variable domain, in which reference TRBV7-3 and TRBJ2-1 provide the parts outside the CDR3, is GAGVSQTPSNKVTEKGKYVELRCDPISGHTALYWYRQSLGQGPEFLIYFQGTGAADDSGLPNDRFFAVRPEGSVSTLKIQRTERGDSAVYLCASSHRKASSYNEQFFGPGTRLTVL.

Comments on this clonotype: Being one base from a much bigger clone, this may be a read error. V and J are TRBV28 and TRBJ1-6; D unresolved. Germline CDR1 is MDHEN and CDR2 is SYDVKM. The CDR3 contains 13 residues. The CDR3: CATVRSYNSSLHF. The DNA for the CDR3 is TGTGCCACCGTGAGGTCCTATAATTCATCCCTCCACTTT.

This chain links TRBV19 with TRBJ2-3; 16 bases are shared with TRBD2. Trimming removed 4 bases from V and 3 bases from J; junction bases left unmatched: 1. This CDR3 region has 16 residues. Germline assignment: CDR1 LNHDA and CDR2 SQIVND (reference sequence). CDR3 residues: CASSRGLAGGTDTQYF. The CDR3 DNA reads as TGTGCCAGTAGTAGGGGACTAGCGGGAGGGACAGATACGCAGTATTTT.